This TCR beta chain originates from a study of T cells expressing NK-cell markers. TCRdb processed the 5' RACE reads again and assigns one entry to each CDR3 protein, with no DNA. This sample's clone table lists roughly 180,000 distinct CDR3 sequences. The study's findings and limits: Roughly six of the donors carried dominant NKG2C+ clonotypes that took up about 1.0-7.0% of their CD8+ T cells. Clones of NKG2C+ T cells that had expanded were of unclear HCMV specificity.

Germline values: CDR1 SGHKS, CDR2 YYEKEE (reference sequence). The CDR3 totals 14 residues. Regarding this clonotype: Its antigen is unidentified.

The V and J genes are TRBV5-5 and TRBJ1-5. This receptor was taken from a man aged 18-69 years in good health. Material: blood T cells: a sorted CD56 or NKG2C T cell subset, CD4+ or CD8+ T cells, or bulk PBMC T cells (not recorded which). The CDR3 sequence is CASSLADNNQPQHF.